A single T cell receptor beta chain is shown here with its context. V was shortened by 7 bases and J by 0 bases, with 9 bases between the two germline ends. The CDR3 loop spans 13 amino acids. Germline loops: CDR1 SNHLY, CDR2 FYNNEI. The data were taken from a study of shared clonotypes between healthy human individuals. Sequencing used immunoSEQ multiplex PCR; TCRdb keeps in-frame clones, though not all of them. The sample lists roughly 720,000 clones; about nine tenths were seen once. Sequencing was performed on memory CD8+ T cells from PBMCs. Subset of the sample: CD45RO+ cells pooled with CCR7-negative TemRA cells. The clonotype comes from a man in his late teens or twenties in good health. Some clones in this sample may be carry-over from other donors' samples. The rearrangement joins TRBV2 to TRBJ1-2; D gene unclear. Here the CDR3 reads CASIRNTNYGYTF. In DNA, the CDR3 is TGTGCCAGCATCCGGAATACTAACTATGGCTACACCTTC.